Listed here are 12 T cell receptor beta chains from one sample, sequenced in a study of blood T cell repertoires in COVID-19. Here immunoSEQ multiplex PCR was the method, and the copy in TCRdb shows in-frame clones only, minus some. The repertoire has roughly 230,000 clones, roughly 81% of them found once; the top ten carry more than 6.5%. Specimen: PBMCs or T cells enriched from blood (not recorded which). The receptor set was obtained from a woman aged 50 to 60 who had been exposed to COVID-19.

This rearrangement joins TRBV21-1 to TRBJ2-7; the D call of TRBD2 is as the table states it, not checked on the DNA. TRBV21-1 is a documented pseudogene. The CDR3 is 18 amino acids. The CDR3 DNA reads as TGTGCCAGCAGCACTTATATCCAGACTAGCGGGGGGTTCTACGAGCAGTACTTC. Its translation is CASSTYIQTSGGFYEQYF.

This sequence joins TRBV27 and TRBJ1-6; tentative D call: TRBD1 (6 bases). In germline, CDR1 is MNHEY, CDR2 SMNVEV (reference sequence). The CDR3 totals 16 residues. With 3 bases removed from V and 14 bases from J, the gap between germline ends came to 23 bases. The CDR3 is CASSFDRTNSLMTLHF. In DNA form, the CDR3 reads TGTGCCAGCAGTTTCGACAGGACAAACTCCCTTATGACCCTCCACTTT.

This clone has at least ten counts. The chain recombines TRBV12-5 with TRBJ2-2; 10 positions agree with TRBD1. This CDR3 has 14 residues. Germline CDR1 reads LGHNT; CDR2 reads FRNRAP. The J segment lost 4 bases and the V segment lost 5 bases, leaving 1 base of the junction unmatched. CDR3 sequence: CASGRDRGTGELFF. The CDR3 nucleotides read TGTGCTAGTGGTCGGGACAGGGGCACCGGGGAGCTGTTTTTT.

A single count supports this clone. The chain recombines TRBV5-1 with TRBJ1-1; D uncertain. The germline gives CDR1 SGHRS, CDR2 YFSETQ. This CDR3 region has 15 residues. Trimming removed 6 bases at V and 3 bases at J, with 18 bases between. CDR3 protein: CASKIGVIGDTEAFF. The CDR3 bases are TGCGCCAGCAAGATAGGCGTTATCGGGGACACTGAAGCTTTCTTT. The variable domain in full, completed from reference TRBV5-1 and TRBJ1-1, reads KAGVTQTPRYLIKTRGQQVTLSCSPISGHRSVSWYQQTPGQGLQFLFEYFSETQRNKGNFPGRFSGRQFSNSRSEMNVSTLELGDSALYLCASKIGVIGDTEAFFGQGTRLTVV.

The chain is built from TRBV7-9 and TRBJ1-1; D might be TRBD1 (6 bases). Germline V lookup: CDR1 SEHNR, CDR2 FQNEAQ (reference sequence). This CDR3 has 12 residues. V was trimmed by 6 bases and J by 8 bases, leaving 13 bases between them. The CDR3 is CASSWGDREAFF. The CDR3 nucleotides are TGTGCCAGCAGTTGGGGAGACAGGGAAGCTTTCTTT.

The chain joins TRBV5-1 to TRBJ1-3, with TRBD1 matching over 8 bases. This CDR3 spans 15 amino acids. Germline loops: CDR1 SGHRS, CDR2 YFSETQ. Trimming cost V 4 bases and J 1 base; bases outside gene matches: 4. This chain's CDR3 is CASSARQGSGNTIYF. CDR3 coding DNA: TGCGCCAGCAGCGCACGACAGGGGTCTGGAAACACCATATATTTT.

This chain joins TRBV29-1 and TRBJ1-1; D is perhaps TRBD1 (5 bases). The CDR3 runs 15 residues. With 7 bases removed from V and 1 base from J, the gap between germline ends came to 19 bases. Germline V gene sequence: CDR1 SQVTM, CDR2 ANQGSEA. DNA of the CDR3: TGCAGCGGGACCAAGACAGAGAGATGGAACACTGAAGCTTTCTTT. This sequence encodes CSGTKTERWNTEAFF.

V usage is TRBV20-1 and J usage is TRBJ1-2, with D unresolved. V shed 3 bases and J shed 3 bases, with 8 bases lying between them. Germline CDR1 is DFQATT and CDR2 is SNEGSKA (reference sequence). This CDR3 is 12 amino acids long. Here the CDR3 reads CSASLGYYGYTF. CDR3 nucleotide sequence: TGCAGTGCTAGTCTCGGGTACTATGGCTACACCTTC.

The V gene is TRBV18, the J gene TRBJ1-1; TRBD1 matches at 8 bases. Per the germline V gene, CDR1 is KGHSH and CDR2 is LQKENI. This CDR3 has 13 amino acids. V dropped 6 bases and J dropped 7; count of bases not matched to a gene: 7. The CDR3 is CASSLGQGSEAFF. As DNA, the CDR3 is TGTGCCAGCTCCCTCGGACAGGGAAGTGAAGCTTTCTTT. Looking up the rest from reference TRBV18 and TRBJ1-1 gives the full variable domain: NAGVMQNPRHLVRRRGQEARLRCSPMKGHSHVYWYRQLPEEGLKFMVYLQKENIIDESGMPKERFSAEFPKEGPSILRIQQVVRGDSAAYFCASSLGQGSEAFFGQGTRLTVV.

This chain uses TRBV6-5 with TRBJ1-6; possible D gene TRBD1, 5 bases. V was shortened by 8 bases and J by 7 bases, with 15 bases between the two germline ends. The germline gives CDR1 MNHEY, CDR2 SVGAGI. The CDR3 covers 14 residues. CDR3 loop: CASLSGRANSPLHF. DNA for the CDR3: TGTGCCAGCCTATCGGGCAGGGCCAATTCACCCCTCCACTTT.

The chain couples TRBV11-2 to TRBJ2-7; a weak D match, TRBD2 (5 bases). Germline CDR1 reads SGHAT; CDR2 reads FQNNGV. The CDR3 covers 14 residues. Trimming pared 8 bases from V and 5 bases from J, leaving 19 bases between. CDR3 sequence reads: CASASGSGRNEQYF. The CDR3 region has the DNA TGTGCCAGCGCCTCGGGGTCCGGTAGGAACGAGCAGTACTTC.

The chain uses TRBV13 and TRBJ1-5; the D is unclear. CDR3 length: 15 residues. V was shortened by 0 bases and J by 0 bases, with 6 bases between the two germline ends. CDR1 and CDR2 from the germline V gene are PRHDT and FYEKMQ (reference sequence). CDR3 in amino acids: CASSLGPNSNQPQHF. In DNA, the CDR3 is TGTGCCAGCAGCTTAGGCCCCAATAGCAATCAGCCCCAGCATTTT.